The sequence of this T cell receptor beta chain was determined in a study of cytomegalovirus exposure and HLA in healthy donors. Vbeta (60) and Jbeta (13) primers were used in the PCR. Method: immunoSEQ multiplex PCR; TCRdb's copy keeps in-frame clones and lacks some. Its listing shows 90,000 to 130,000 clones. The length of the CDR3 is 14 residues. In germline, CDR1 is SGHAT, CDR2 FQNNGV. V lost 1 base and J lost 7, with 11 bases in between. The source of this sequence is a young man in good health and CMV-seronegative. Sequencing input: PBMCs. The V call is TRBV11-2, the J call TRBJ2-1, with D perhaps TRBD1 (6 bases). This CDR3 is CASSLVRGGNEQFF. In DNA form, the CDR3 reads TGTGCCAGCAGCTTAGTCCGAGGGGGTAATGAGCAGTTCTTC.